The rows below give T cell receptor beta chains drawn from one sample of a study of CD8+CD57+ T cells in acquired aplastic anemia. TCRdb reprocessed the reads with MiXCR, giving one entry per CDR3 protein. This sample has approximately 160,000 distinct CDR3 sequences, with around 40% found just once. Sequenced input: sorted CD4+, CD8+, or CD8+CD57+ T cells (not recorded which) from PBMCs. These receptor sequences come from a human donor in good health. Both conserved end residues are part of each CDR3. The D gene is left open where the match is weak. Rows may omit the clone size; those that give it use once, few, many or a size class.

J gene: TRBJ1-1
clone size: .
V gene: TRBV2
D gene: .
CDR3 protein: CASPGRQNTEAFF
CDR3 DNA: TGTGCCAGCCCGGGACGGCAGAACACTGAAGCTTTCTTT

J gene: TRBJ2-2
clone size: .
V gene: TRBV14
D gene: TRBD2
CDR3 protein: CASSQGGLLTTGELFF
CDR3 DNA: TGTGCCAGCAGCCAGGGGGGACTATTAACCACCGGGGAGCTGTTTTTT

J gene: TRBJ2-7
clone size: many
V gene: TRBV29-1
D gene: .
CDR3 protein: CSVEVSDPGYEQYF
CDR3 DNA: TGCAGCGTTGAAGTGTCTGACCCGGGGTACGAGCAGTACTTC

J gene: TRBJ1-1
clone size: .
V gene: TRBV29-1
D gene: .
CDR3 protein: CSARGMVNTEAFF
CDR3 DNA: TGCAGTGCTAGAGGGATGGTCAACACTGAAGCTTTCTTT

J gene: TRBJ1-2
clone size: few
V gene: TRBV2
D gene: TRBD1
CDR3 protein: CASSAGTGGTMIPPPYGYTF
CDR3 DNA: TGTGCCAGCAGTGCGGGGACAGGGGGAACTATGATTCCCCCCCCCTATGGCTACACCTTC

J gene: TRBJ1-5
clone size: many
V gene: TRBV6-1
D gene: TRBD1
CDR3 protein: CASRGTRDRGSNQPQHF
CDR3 DNA: TGTGCCAGCAGGGGTACACGCGACAGGGGGAGCAATCAGCCCCAGCATTTT

J gene: TRBJ1-2
clone size: many
V gene: TRBV14
D gene: .
CDR3 protein: CASSPRGLPNYGYTF
CDR3 DNA: TGTGCCAGCAGCCCCCGGGGGCTTCCCAACTATGGCTACACCTTC

J gene: TRBJ2-3
clone size: few
V gene: TRBV24-1
D gene: .
CDR3 protein: CATPKDTQYF
CDR3 DNA: TGTGCCACCCCCAAAGATACGCAGTATTTT

J gene: TRBJ1-1
clone size: many
V gene: TRBV30
D gene: .
CDR3 protein: CAWSVGGPEAFF
CDR3 DNA: TGTGCCTGGAGTGTCGGGGGGCCTGAAGCTTTCTTT

J gene: TRBJ2-1
clone size: .
V gene: TRBV6-2/TRBV6-3
D gene: .
CDR3 protein: CASSPGHEQFF
CDR3 DNA: TGTGCCAGCAGTCCCGGCCATGAGCAGTTCTTC

J gene: TRBJ2-7
clone size: once
V gene: TRBV7-9
D gene: .
CDR3 protein: CASSFDSYEQYF
CDR3 DNA: TGTGCCAGCAGCTTTGACAGCTACGAGCAGTACTTC

J gene: TRBJ2-7
clone size: many
V gene: TRBV6-5
D gene: TRBD1
CDR3 protein: CASSSAGTGGYEQYF
CDR3 DNA: TGTGCCAGCAGTTCTGCCGGGACAGGGGGCTACGAGCAGTACTTC

J gene: TRBJ1-1
clone size: .
V gene: TRBV15
D gene: TRBD1
CDR3 protein: CATSTRGTGRQAFF
CDR3 DNA: TGTGCCACCAGCACCAGAGGGACAGGGCGGCAAGCTTTCTTT

J gene: TRBJ2-7
clone size: many
V gene: TRBV14
D gene: TRBD1
CDR3 protein: CASSPGTAALSYEQYF
CDR3 DNA: TGTGCCAGCAGCCCCGGGACAGCCGCCCTCTCCTACGAGCAGTACTTC

J gene: TRBJ2-3
clone size: few
V gene: TRBV6-1
D gene: .
CDR3 protein: CASSQITDTQYF
CDR3 DNA: TGTGCCAGCAGTCAAATTACGGATACGCAGTATTTT

J gene: TRBJ2-5
clone size: few
V gene: TRBV19
D gene: .
CDR3 protein: CASSTSVRQTQYF
CDR3 DNA: TGTGCCAGTAGTACCTCGGTGCGTCAGACCCAGTACTTC

J gene: TRBJ2-1
clone size: .
V gene: TRBV30
D gene: TRBD2
CDR3 protein: CAWNLLAGYNEQFF
CDR3 DNA: TGTGCCTGGAATCTATTAGCGGGGTACAATGAGCAGTTCTTC

J gene: TRBJ2-2
clone size: once
V gene: TRBV10-2
D gene: TRBD2
CDR3 protein: CASSVSRGGNGELFF
CDR3 DNA: TGCGCCAGCAGTGTTTCGCGGGGGGGAAACGGGGAGCTGTTTTTT

J gene: TRBJ2-7
clone size: many
V gene: TRBV3-1
D gene: TRBD2
CDR3 protein: CASSPQGTSTYEQYF
CDR3 DNA: TGTGCCAGCAGCCCCCAGGGGACTAGCACCTACGAGCAGTACTTC

J gene: TRBJ1-6
clone size: .
V gene: TRBV7-8
D gene: .
CDR3 protein: CASRRGGRSPLHF
CDR3 DNA: TGTGCCAGCAGACGGGGGGGGAGGTCACCCCTCCACTTT

J gene: TRBJ2-7
clone size: many
V gene: TRBV10-3
D gene: .
CDR3 protein: CAISGTAAPYEQYF
CDR3 DNA: TGTGCCATCAGTGGGACTGCCGCCCCCTACGAGCAGTACTTC

J gene: TRBJ1-1
clone size: many
V gene: TRBV7-2
D gene: .
CDR3 protein: CASSFQKNTEAFF
CDR3 DNA: TGTGCCAGCAGCTTCCAGAAAAACACTGAAGCTTTCTTT

J gene: TRBJ2-2
clone size: many
V gene: TRBV5-1
D gene: TRBD2
CDR3 protein: CASSSGLAGVATGELFF
CDR3 DNA: TGCGCCAGCAGCTCCGGACTAGCGGGAGTTGCTACCGGGGAGCTGTTTTTT